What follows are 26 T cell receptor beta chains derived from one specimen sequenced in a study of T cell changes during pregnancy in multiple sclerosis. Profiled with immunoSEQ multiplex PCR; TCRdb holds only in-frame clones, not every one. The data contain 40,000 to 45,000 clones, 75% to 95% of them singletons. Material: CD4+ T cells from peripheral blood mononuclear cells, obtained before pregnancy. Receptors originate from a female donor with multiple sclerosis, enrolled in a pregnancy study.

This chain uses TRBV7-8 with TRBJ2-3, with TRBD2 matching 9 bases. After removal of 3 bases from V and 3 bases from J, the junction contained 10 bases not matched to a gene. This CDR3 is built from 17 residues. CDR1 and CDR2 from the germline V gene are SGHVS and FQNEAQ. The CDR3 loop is CASSLGYSGRETDTQYF. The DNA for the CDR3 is TGTGCCAGCAGCTTGGGATATAGCGGGAGAGAAACAGATACGCAGTATTTT.

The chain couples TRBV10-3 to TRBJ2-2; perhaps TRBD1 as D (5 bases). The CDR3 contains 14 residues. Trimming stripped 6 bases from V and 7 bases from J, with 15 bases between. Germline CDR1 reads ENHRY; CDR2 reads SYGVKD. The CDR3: CAIRERGSDGELFF. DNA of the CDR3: TGTGCCATCAGAGAAAGGGGTAGTGACGGGGAGCTGTTTTTT.

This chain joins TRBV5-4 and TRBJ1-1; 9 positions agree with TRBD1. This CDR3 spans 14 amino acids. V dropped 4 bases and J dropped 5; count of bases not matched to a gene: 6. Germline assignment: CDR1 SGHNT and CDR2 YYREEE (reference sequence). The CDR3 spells CASSTGGSVTEAFF. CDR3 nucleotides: TGTGCCAGCAGCACAGGGGGCAGCGTTACTGAAGCTTTCTTT. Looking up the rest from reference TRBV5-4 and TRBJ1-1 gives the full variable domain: ETGVTQSPTHLIKTRGQQVTLRCSSQSGHNTVSWYQQALGQGPQFIFQYYREEENGRGNFPPRFSGLQFPNYSSELNVNALELDDSALYLCASSTGGSVTEAFFGQGTRLTVV.

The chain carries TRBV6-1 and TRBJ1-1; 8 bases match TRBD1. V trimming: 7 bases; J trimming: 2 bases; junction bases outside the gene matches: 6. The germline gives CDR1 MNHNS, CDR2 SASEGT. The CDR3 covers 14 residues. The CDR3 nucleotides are TGTGCCAGCAAAAAGGGACAGGTAAACACTGAAGCTTTCTTT. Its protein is CASKKGQVNTEAFF.

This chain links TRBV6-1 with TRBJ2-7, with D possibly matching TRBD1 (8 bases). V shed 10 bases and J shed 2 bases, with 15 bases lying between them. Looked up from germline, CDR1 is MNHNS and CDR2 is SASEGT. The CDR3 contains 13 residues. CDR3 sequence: CATGRTGTYEQYF. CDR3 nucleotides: TGTGCCACCGGGAGGACAGGGACCTACGAGCAGTACTTC.

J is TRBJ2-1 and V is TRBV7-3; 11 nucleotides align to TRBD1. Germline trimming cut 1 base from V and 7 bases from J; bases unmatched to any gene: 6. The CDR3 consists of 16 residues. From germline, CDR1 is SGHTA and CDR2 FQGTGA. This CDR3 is CASSLKGTGGGNEQFF. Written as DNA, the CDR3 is TGTGCCAGCAGCTTAAAAGGGACAGGGGGGGGTAATGAGCAGTTCTTC.

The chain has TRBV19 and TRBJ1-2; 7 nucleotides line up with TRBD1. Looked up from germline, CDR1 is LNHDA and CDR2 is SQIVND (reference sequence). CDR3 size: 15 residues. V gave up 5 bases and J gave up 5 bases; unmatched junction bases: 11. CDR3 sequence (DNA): TGTGCCAGTAGTCTGATGGGACAGATCTTATATGGCTACACCTTC. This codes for CASSLMGQILYGYTF. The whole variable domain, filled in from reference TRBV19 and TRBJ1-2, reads DGGITQSPKYLFRKEGQNVTLSCEQNLNHDAMYWYRQDPGQGLRLIYYSQIVNDFQKGDIAEGYSVSREKKESFPLTVTSAQKNPTAFYLCASSLMGQILYGYTFGSGTRLTVV.

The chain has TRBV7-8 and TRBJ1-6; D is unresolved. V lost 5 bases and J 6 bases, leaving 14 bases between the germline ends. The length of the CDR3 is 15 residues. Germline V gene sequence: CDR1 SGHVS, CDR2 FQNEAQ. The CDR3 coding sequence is TGTGCCAGCAGCCTGGCAGCGCCCGTTAATTCACCCCTCCACTTT. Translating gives CASSLAAPVNSPLHF.

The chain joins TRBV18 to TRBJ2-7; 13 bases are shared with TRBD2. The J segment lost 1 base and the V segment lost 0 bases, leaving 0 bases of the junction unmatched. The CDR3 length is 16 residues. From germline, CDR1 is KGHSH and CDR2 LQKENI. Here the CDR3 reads CASSPPGLAGSYEQYF. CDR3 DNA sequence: TGTGCCAGCTCACCACCGGGACTAGCGGGGTCCTACGAGCAGTACTTC.

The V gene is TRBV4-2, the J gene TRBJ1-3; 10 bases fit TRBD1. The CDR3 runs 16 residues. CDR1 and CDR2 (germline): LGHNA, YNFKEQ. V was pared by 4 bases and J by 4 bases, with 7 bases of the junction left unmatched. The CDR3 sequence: CASSPRGTGVGNTIYF. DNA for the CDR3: TGTGCCAGCAGCCCCCGGGGGACAGGGGTCGGAAACACCATATATTTT.

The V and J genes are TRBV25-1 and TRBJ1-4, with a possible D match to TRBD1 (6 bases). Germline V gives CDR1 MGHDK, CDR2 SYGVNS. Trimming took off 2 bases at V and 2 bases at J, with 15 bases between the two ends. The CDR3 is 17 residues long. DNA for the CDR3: TGTGCCAGCAGTGAAATACAGGGTTTGGAGACTAATGAAAAACTGTTTTTT. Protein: CASSEIQGLETNEKLFF. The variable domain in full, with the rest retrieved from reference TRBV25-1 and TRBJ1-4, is EADIYQTPRYLVIGTGKKITLECSQTMGHDKMYWYQQDPGMELHLIHYSYGVNSTEKGDLSSESTVSRIRTEHFPLTLESARPSHTSQYLCASSEIQGLETNEKLFFGSGTQLSVL.

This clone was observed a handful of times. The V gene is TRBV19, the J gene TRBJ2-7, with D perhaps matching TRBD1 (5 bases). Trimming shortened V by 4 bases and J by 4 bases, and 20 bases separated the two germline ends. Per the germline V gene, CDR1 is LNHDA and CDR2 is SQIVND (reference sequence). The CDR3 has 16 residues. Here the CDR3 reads CASSTQFAQGRYEQYF. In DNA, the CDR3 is TGTGCCAGTAGTACGCAGTTTGCCCAGGGTCGTTACGAGCAGTACTTC. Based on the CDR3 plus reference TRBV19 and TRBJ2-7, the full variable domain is DGGITQSPKYLFRKEGQNVTLSCEQNLNHDAMYWYRQDPGQGLRLIYYSQIVNDFQKGDIAEGYSVSREKKESFPLTVTSAQKNPTAFYLCASSTQFAQGRYEQYFGPGTRLTVT.

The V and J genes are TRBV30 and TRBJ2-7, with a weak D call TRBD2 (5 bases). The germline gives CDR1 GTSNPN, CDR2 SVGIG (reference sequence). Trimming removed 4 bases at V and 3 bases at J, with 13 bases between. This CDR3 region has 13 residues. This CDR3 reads CAWNRGRDYEQYF. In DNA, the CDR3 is TGTGCCTGGAACCGGGGTCGGGACTACGAGCAGTACTTC.

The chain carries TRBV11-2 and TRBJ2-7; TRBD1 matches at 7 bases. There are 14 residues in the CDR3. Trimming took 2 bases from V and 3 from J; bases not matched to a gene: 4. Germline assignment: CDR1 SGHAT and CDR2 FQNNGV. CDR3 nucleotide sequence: TGTGCCAGCAGCTTAATACAGGGGAACTACGAGCAGTACTTC. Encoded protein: CASSLIQGNYEQYF.

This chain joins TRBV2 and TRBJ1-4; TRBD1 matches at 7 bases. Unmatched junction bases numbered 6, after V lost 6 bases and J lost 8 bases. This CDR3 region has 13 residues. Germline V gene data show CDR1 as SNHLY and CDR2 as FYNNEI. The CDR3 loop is CASSYRGFEKLFF. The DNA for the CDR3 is TGTGCCAGCAGCTACAGGGGTTTCGAAAAACTGTTTTTT.

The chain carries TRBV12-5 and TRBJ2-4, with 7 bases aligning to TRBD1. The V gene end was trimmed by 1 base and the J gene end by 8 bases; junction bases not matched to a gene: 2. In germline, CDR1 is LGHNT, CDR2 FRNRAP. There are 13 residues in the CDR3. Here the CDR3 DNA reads TGTGCTAGTGGTTTGGACAGGGGTGACATTCAGTACTTC. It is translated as CASGLDRGDIQYF.

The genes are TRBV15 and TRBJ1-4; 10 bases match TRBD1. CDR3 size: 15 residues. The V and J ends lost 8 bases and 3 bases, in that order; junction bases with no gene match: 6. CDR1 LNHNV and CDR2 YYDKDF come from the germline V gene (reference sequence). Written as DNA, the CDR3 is TGTGCCACCCGGCGACAGGGGGCGTCTAATGAAAAACTGTTTTTT. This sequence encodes CATRRQGASNEKLFF. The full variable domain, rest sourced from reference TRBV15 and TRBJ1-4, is DAMVIQNPRYQVTQFGKPVTLSCSQTLNHNVMYWYQQKSSQAPKLLFHYYDKDFNNEADTPDNFQSRRPNTSFCFLDIRSPGLGDTAMYLCATRRQGASNEKLFFGSGTQLSVL.

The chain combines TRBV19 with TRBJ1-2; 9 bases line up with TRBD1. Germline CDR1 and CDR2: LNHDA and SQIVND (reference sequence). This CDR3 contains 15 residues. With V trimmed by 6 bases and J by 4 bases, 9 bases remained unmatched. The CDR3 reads CASRRGQGSGYGYTF. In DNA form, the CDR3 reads TGTGCCAGTAGACGAGGACAGGGGAGCGGCTATGGCTACACCTTC.

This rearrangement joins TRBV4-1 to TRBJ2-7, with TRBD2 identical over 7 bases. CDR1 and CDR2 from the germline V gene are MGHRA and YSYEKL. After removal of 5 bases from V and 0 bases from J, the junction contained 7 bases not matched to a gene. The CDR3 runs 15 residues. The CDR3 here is CASSTTGGTSYEQYF. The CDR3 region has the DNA TGCGCCAGCAGCACAACCGGGGGGACCTCCTACGAGCAGTACTTC.

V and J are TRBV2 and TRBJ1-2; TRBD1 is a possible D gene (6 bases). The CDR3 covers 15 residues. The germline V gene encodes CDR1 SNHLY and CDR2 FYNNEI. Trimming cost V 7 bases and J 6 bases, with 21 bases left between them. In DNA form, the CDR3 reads TGTGCCAGCACTCCACAGGGCGCCCTTTCCGATGGCTACACCTTC. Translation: CASTPQGALSDGYTF. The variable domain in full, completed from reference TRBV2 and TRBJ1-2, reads EPEVTQTPSHQVTQMGQEVILRCVPISNHLYFYWYRQILGQKVEFLVSFYNNEISEKSEIFDDQFSVERPDGSNFTLKIRSTKLEDSAMYFCASTPQGALSDGYTFGSGTRLTVV.

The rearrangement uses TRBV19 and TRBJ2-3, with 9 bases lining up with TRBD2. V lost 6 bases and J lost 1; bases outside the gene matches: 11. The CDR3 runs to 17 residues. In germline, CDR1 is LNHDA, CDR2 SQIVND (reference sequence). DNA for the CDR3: TGTGCCAGTAGAGGCGGGGGGGGGTCCTACCGCACAGATACGCAGTATTTT. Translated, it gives CASRGGGGSYRTDTQYF.

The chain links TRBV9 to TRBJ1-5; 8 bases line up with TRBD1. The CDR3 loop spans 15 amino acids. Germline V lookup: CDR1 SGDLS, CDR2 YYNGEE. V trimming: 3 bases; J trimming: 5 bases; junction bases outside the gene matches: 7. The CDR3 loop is CASSAGTGRDQPQHF. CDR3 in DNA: TGTGCCAGCAGCGCCGGGACAGGTCGGGATCAGCCCCAGCATTTT.

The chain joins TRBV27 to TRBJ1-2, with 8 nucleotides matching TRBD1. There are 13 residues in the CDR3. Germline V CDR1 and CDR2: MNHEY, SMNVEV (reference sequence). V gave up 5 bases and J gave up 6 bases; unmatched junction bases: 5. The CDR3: CASSPRTGHGYTF. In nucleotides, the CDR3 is TGTGCCAGCAGTCCCCGGACAGGGCATGGCTACACCTTC.

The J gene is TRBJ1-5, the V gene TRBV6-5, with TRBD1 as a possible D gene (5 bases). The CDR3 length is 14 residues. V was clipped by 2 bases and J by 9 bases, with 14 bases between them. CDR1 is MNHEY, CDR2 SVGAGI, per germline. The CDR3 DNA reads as TGTGCCAGCAGTTACGGTCAGGGCCTAGGGCCCCAGCATTTT. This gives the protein CASSYGQGLGPQHF.

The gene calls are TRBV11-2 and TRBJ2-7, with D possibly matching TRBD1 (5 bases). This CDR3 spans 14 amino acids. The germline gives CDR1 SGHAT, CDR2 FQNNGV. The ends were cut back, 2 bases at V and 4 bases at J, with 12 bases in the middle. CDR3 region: CASSLKRQKYEQYF. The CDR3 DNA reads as TGTGCCAGCAGCTTAAAGAGACAGAAGTACGAGCAGTACTTC.

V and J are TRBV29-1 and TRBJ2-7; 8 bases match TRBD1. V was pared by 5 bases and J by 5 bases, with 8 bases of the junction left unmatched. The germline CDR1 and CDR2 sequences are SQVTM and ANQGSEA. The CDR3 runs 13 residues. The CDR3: CSVNGQGANEQYF. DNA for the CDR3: TGCAGCGTTAATGGCCAGGGGGCCAACGAGCAGTACTTC.